This TCR beta chain was captured in a study of radiotherapy plus CTLA-4 blockade in lung cancer. Across the whole study: With less than 40% of patients having disease control, objective responses were seen in under 20%.

CTLA-4 blockade with ipilimumab, together with focal radiation, was given to patients with chemo-refractory metastatic non-small-cell lung cancer. There are 14 residues in the CDR3. V was pared by 6 bases and J by 5 bases, with 16 bases between. Germline CDR1 LNHDA, CDR2 SQIVND (reference sequence). Study-level points and caveats: The study found tumor-derived TCR clones expanded in blood after radiotherapy plus ipilimumab.

Sequencing was performed with immunoSEQ multiplex PCR; in TCRdb, only in-frame clones are kept and a portion is missing. Of about 45,000 clones in the sample, 73% are singletons; the top ten hold roughly 3.5%. A remark on this clone: The antigen is not known.

The sequencing here drew on peripheral blood, taken from a patient treated with radiotherapy plus ipilimumab. This chain joins TRBV19 and TRBJ2-5; TRBD1 is a possible D gene (6 bases). The origin of this receptor is a human donor with non-small cell lung cancer who had a complete response to radiotherapy plus ipilimumab. The CDR3 loop is CASSAVQGWETQYF. Written as DNA, the CDR3 is TGTGCCAGTAGCGCAGTACAGGGTTGGGAGACCCAGTACTTC. Based on the CDR3 plus reference TRBV19 and TRBJ2-5, the full variable domain is DGGITQSPKYLFRKEGQNVTLSCEQNLNHDAMYWYRQDPGQGLRLIYYSQIVNDFQKGDIAEGYSVSREKKESFPLTVTSAQKNPTAFYLCASSAVQGWETQYFGPGTRLLVL.